The T cell receptor (beta chain) described here comes from a study of shared clonotypes between healthy human individuals (dated by TCRdb to about 2020). As for the study more broadly: The cohort comprised two women and a few men aged 18 to 49 years. For each donor, three plates each were used for CD4 naive and CD4 memory, two plates were used for CD8 naive, and one plate was used for CD8 memory. To estimate repertoire size and how much clonotypes are shared between individuals, the study performed deep sequencing of blood TCR repertoires from five healthy adults. Different laboratories and diverse techniques were used to prepare libraries and sequence TCR repertoires, to increase sequencing depth and limit assay-specific biases. Between about 0.94 and 8.9 billion PBMCs per donor were obtained by leukapheresis.

Study-wide findings and limitations: Sampling was restricted to blood, and TCR repertoires in tissue are likely to differ from TCR repertoires in blood. Based on pairwise subsampling, the degree of clonotype sharing among donors was expected to be affected by sequencing depth. Around 5.4% of naive CD4, 3.5% of naive CD8, around 2.3% of memory CD4, and about 0.4% of memory CD8 clonotypes were shared across a few donors. Incomplete sequencing was indicated by rarefaction of sorted-subset datasets, despite the large sequencing depth. Because the study included only a small number of donors, the genetic and exposure-history diversity represented was limited. Compared with non-shared clonotypes, clonotypes shared by all four sorted-subset donors had higher generation probabilities. Larger estimated clonotype richness was generally found for naive subsets than for memory subsets.

The donors were healthy, HIV-negative adults with no recently reported acute infections or vaccinations. Every donor was a Caucasian adult residing in Nashville, Tennessee, USA. CD4+ T cells were enriched through magnetic negative selection, after which naive cells were positively selected on CD45RA and the remaining negative fraction served as the memory subset. Blood was collected by leukapheresis, and PBMCs were isolated by Ficoll-Histopaque density gradient centrifugation and then cryopreserved in liquid nitrogen vapor phase. Analytical flow cytometry was used to check the purity and quantity of each magnetically sorted T cell population. Genomic DNA was isolated from every sorted fraction and measured by UV absorbance on a Nanodrop 2000c. Using the deep immunoSEQ assay, multiplex PCR amplified TCR CDR3 regions from genomic DNA. For each cell subset, the extracted genomic DNA was distributed evenly across all wells of several immunoSEQ 96-well plates, and each plate served as one replicate. For sorted subsets, 200 to 250 ng genomic DNA, equal to 30,000 or so T cell genomes, was loaded into each replicate PCR. The purified libraries were quantified using a Qubit 3.0 fluorometer, sized with a Bioanalyzer 2100, and then quantified again using the KAPA Library Quantification kit. Every immunoSEQ 96-well plate was sequenced on a dedicated single-read 150-cycle Illumina NextSeq 550 flow cell. The original methods were these. The immunoSEQ output contained only junctional sequences without quality scores, so filtering could not match that applied to full-length reads. To assign V/J genes and CDR3, sequences were annotated against IMGT germline references using PyIR, a Python wrapper for IgBLAST v1.9. Reads with weak V/J assignments (E-value above 1e-6), missing CDR3, stop codons, out-of-frame junctions, or ambiguous translated residues were removed. A V3J clonotype was defined by an identical inferred V gene, J gene, and CDR3 amino acid sequence. Percentage overlap between repertoires was calculated by dividing the number of shared unique clonotypes by the size of the smaller repertoire. RTK rarefaction, the Chao1 estimator, and Recon v2.1 estimates of unobserved clonotypes were used to assess repertoire richness. Generation probabilities were computed with OLGA for all TCRbeta clonotypes obtained by the gDNA method from several donors. This immuneACCESS table, as held by TCRdb, lists in-frame sequences with V and J called but not all clones. Of the missing ones, under half trace to an unresolved V gene in checked studies; the others have no known cause. The D gene and trimming were derived from the DNA, and the V and J assignments and clone size from that table. The sample table contains a few million clones; only one count was recorded for roughly 95% of them. The ten largest make up roughly 0.13% of the sample.

With respect to this clone: Its antigen remains undetermined. No base-level quality is on record; no much larger clone is a single base apart.

Spanning cysteine to phenylalanine, the CDR3 consists of 17 amino acids. Only the CDR3 portion is preserved as DNA: 51 bases, with reading frame beginning at the first base. At the junction V is shortened by 0 bases and J by 3 bases; bases outside the gene matches: 9. Reading the germline V gene gives CDR1 SGHRS and CDR2 YFSETQ. This clonotype was sampled from a man between 18 and 29 years old in good health. Input material: naive CD4+ T cells sorted from blood. Taken with the paper, the label for cell subset or site translates to: CD45RA+ positively selected. The chain links TRBV5-1 with TRBJ1-2; TRBD1 agrees with 9 junctional bases. CDR3 region: CASSLDTQGATHYGYTF. The bases are TGCGCCAGCAGCTTGGATACACAGGGGGCGACACACTATGGCTACACCTTC.